The clone carrying this T cell receptor beta chain was seen ten or more times. The antigen is undetermined. Graves' hyperthyroidism without ophthalmopathy progression within 18 months was termed stable. This record belongs to a study of T cells in Graves' hyperthyroidism and ophthalmopathy. It was RNA transcripts that yielded the amplified TCR beta CDR3 regions. The TCR CDR3 was amplified in a first-round RT-PCR using the HTBI primer set. TCRdb reprocessed the multiplex PCR reads via MiXCR and lists one record per CDR3 protein. Of a few hundred thousand distinct CDR3 sequences listed, 15% to 18% were seen once; the top ten hold around 6.6%. This CDR3 has 14 amino acids. CDR1 and CDR2 (germline): MNHNS, SASEGT. Trimming cost V 6 bases and J 3 bases, with 15 bases left between them. Study-wide results and limits: Among thyroid clonotypes expanded above 0.001, most also appeared in blood.

The sequence was collected from a woman aged 25 to 39 with Graves' hyperthyroidism. J is TRBJ2-7 and V is TRBV6-1; D might be TRBD2 (6 bases). Source material: blood. The CDR3 loop reads CASRVRGSSYEQYF. CDR3 DNA sequence: TGTGCCAGCAGGGTTCGGGGGAGCAGCTACGAGCAGTACTTC.